Given below is one TCR beta chain in context. The antigen is undetermined. The CDR3 contains 14 residues. Per the germline V gene, CDR1 is SNHLY and CDR2 is FYNNEI. V lost 6 bases and J lost 2, with 10 bases in between. TCRdb keeps only in-frame clones here, not all; method: immunoSEQ multiplex PCR. The repertoire holds tens of thousands of clones, under 90% seen once, with roughly 4% in the top ten. The sample comes from a study of T cells in localized non-small cell lung cancer. Study findings and constraints: Uninvolved adjacent lung showed higher T cell clonality than tumor.

The TCR comes from a man aged 35 to 69 with stage I lung adenocarcinoma. The specimen was peripheral blood, collected before any cancer treatment. This chain links TRBV2 with TRBJ2-2, with D unresolved. Here the CDR3 reads CASRPGYNTGELFF. CDR3 in DNA: TGTGCCAGCAGACCGGGCTATAACACCGGGGAGCTGTTTTTT.